This T cell receptor (beta chain) was captured in a study of cytomegalovirus exposure and HLA in healthy donors. Study information: It was reported in a later analysis that the 90 to 150 validation repertoires used the same platform as the 500 to 700 first-cohort repertoires.

V was trimmed by 0 bases and J by 1 base, leaving 8 bases between them. CDR1 is SGHNT and CDR2 is YYREEE in the germline V gene (reference sequence). This CDR3 has 14 residues. In regard to this clone: Antigen unknown.

Whole-study results and caveats: Most sequenced TCRs were rare (though some public TCRs occurred in many donors). The study labeled about 160 TCR beta chains cytomegalovirus-associated. First-cohort TCR clusters tended to co-occur in the roughly 130 validation repertoires, a later analysis found.

Sequencing was performed with immunoSEQ multiplex PCR; in TCRdb, only in-frame clones are kept and a portion is missing. The table lists approximately 170,000 clones, about 90% of them singletons. Sequenced input: PBMCs. The gene calls are TRBV5-4 and TRBJ2-7; weak D call: TRBD1 (5 bases). The TCR originated in a woman under 30 in good health and CMV-seropositive. The CDR3 region is CASSLGDRSYEQYF. The CDR3 region has the DNA TGTGCCAGCAGCTTGGGCGACAGATCCTACGAGCAGTACTTC.